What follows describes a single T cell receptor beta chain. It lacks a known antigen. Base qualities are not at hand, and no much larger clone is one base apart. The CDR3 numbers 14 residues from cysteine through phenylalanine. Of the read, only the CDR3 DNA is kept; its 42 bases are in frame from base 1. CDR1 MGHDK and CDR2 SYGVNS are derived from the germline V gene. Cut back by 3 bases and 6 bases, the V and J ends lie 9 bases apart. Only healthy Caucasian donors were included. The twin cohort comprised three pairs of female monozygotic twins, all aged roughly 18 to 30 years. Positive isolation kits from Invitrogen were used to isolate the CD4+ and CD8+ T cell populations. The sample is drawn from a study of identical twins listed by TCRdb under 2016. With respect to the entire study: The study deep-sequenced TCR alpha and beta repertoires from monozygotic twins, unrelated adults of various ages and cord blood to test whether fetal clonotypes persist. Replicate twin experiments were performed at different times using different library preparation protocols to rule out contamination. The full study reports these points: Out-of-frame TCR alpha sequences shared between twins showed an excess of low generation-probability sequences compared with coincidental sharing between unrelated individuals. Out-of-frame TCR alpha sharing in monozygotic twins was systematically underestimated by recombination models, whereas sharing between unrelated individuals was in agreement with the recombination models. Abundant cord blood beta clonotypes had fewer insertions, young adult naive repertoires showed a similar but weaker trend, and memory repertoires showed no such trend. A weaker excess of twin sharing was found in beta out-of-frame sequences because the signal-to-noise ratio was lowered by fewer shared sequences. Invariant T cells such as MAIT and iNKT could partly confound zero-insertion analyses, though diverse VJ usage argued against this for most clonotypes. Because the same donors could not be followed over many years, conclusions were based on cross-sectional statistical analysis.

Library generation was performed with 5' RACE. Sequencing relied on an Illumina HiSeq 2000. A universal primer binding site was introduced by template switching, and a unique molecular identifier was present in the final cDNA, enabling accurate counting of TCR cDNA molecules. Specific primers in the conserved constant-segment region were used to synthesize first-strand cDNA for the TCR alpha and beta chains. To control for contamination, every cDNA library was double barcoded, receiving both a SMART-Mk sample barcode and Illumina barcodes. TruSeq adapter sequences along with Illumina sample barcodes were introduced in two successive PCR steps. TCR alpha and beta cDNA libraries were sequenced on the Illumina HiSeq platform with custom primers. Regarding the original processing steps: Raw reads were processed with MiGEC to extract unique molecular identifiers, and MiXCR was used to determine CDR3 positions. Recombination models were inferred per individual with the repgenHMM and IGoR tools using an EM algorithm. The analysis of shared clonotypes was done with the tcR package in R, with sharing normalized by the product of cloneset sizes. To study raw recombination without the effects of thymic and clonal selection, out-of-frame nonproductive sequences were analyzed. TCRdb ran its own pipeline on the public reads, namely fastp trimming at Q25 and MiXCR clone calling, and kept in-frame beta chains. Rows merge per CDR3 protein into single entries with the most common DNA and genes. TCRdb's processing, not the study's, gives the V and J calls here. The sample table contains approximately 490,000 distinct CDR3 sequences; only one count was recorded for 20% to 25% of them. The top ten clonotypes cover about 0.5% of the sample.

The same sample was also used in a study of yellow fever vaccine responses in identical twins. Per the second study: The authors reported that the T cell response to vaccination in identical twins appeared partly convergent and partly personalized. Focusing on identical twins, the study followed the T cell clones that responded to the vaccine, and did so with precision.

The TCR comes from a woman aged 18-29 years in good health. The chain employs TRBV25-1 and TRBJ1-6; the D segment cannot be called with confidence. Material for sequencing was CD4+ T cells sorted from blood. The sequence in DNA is TGTGCCAGCAGTGATATGGGGTTTAATTCACCCCTCCACTTT. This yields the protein CASSDMGFNSPLHF.